This T cell receptor beta chain was recorded in a study of Ad26.COV2.S vaccination and SARS-CoV-2 variants (dated by TCRdb to the early 2020s). Regarding the study in general: Donors in the vaccine arm were drawn from COV1001, a multicentre, randomized, double-blind, placebo-controlled phase I-IIa trial testing Ad26.COV2.S in healthy adults. Ad26.COV2.S was administered intramuscularly at a dose of 5x10^10 or 1x10^11 viral particles, either as one shot or as two shots given 56 days apart. Throughout the experiments and outcome assessment, investigators stayed blinded to trial group allocation. A total of roughly 30 samples were included in the TCR-sequenced set, comprising around 19 Ad26.COV2.S vaccine recipients, 5 placebo recipients and 8 SARS-CoV-2 convalescent individuals. TCRbeta repertoire sequencing served as the tool for gauging how specific and how broad the SARS-CoV-2-reactive T cell receptors were following Ad26.COV2.S vaccination. Trial participants were randomized into five groups of five, in which low-dose or high-dose Ad26.COV2.S was given once or twice, or placebo was given on both occasions. Broad study findings and their caveats: Vaccine and placebo recipients had similar non-spike TCR breadth, a finding consistent with the vaccine containing only spike. After vaccination, spike-specific CD8+ and CD4+ T cell responses were reported to show substantial breadth. According to the authors, total T cell responses may have been underestimated by the TCR breadth and depth analyses. Ad26.COV2.S recipients had higher spike-specific TCR breadth than placebo recipients (P = 0.0014). The study lacked the statistical power to compare responses across vaccine doses or regimens.

In regard to this clone: Its recognized antigen is unknown. Base qualities are missing; no much larger clone stands one base away.

What the treatment or condition label conveys for this sample: about 20 received Ad26.COV2.S at low or high dose, single or two shots; about 5 received placebo; per-sample allocation not given. For vaccine and placebo recipients, repertoires were sequenced using samples collected on day 63 after the first injection. Between 29 July and 7 August 2020, Cohort 1b enrolled 25 adults aged 18-55 years at one site in Boston, USA. As a vaccine, Ad26.COV2.S was a replication-incompetent adenovirus type 26 vector that expressed a prefusion-stabilized SARS-CoV-2 spike protein derived from the original Wuhan strain. TCRbeta CDR3 regions were sequenced with the immunoSEQ Assay. After extraction, genomic DNA underwent amplification by bias-controlled multiplex PCR, followed by high-throughput sequencing. The study's processing was this. To quantify the absolute abundance of each unique TCRbeta CDR3 region, sequences were collapsed and filtered. T cell fraction was estimated by normalizing TCRbeta template counts to usable DNA, which was measured by amplifying reference genes present in all nucleated cells. Repertoire TCRs were annotated as SARS-CoV-2-specific when V gene, CDR3 amino acid sequence and J gene were exactly matched to a known reactive TCR set. The reference SARS-CoV-2 TCR set was obtained from MIRA and was filtered for enrichment in COVID-19-positive ImmuneCODE repertoires, whereby public or cross-reactive TCRs were removed. Based on the MIRA antigens, annotated TCRs were further analysed at the level of specific ORF or position within ORF. Depth was the summed frequency of annotated unique rearrangements, while breadth was defined as annotated unique rearrangements over total unique productive rearrangements. TCR breadth was compared between groups using two-sided Wilcoxon rank-sum tests. The table comes from immuneACCESS by way of TCRdb, which keeps in-frame sequences with V and J called. Part of the clones is missing from these tables; in studies checked, under half for an unresolved V gene and the rest for unknown reasons. Clonal size and the V and J genes are those of that table, whereas D and trimming came from the DNA. Recorded for this sample are about 350,000 clones; roughly 91% of them occurred a single time. Around 5% of the sample is in the top ten clones.

V is trimmed back by 4 bases and J by 1 base, and the junction contains 17 bases that no gene match accounts for. Per the germline V gene, MGHRA is the CDR1 and YSYEKL is the CDR2. There are 20 amino acids in the CDR3, from cysteine to phenylalanine inclusive. Just CDR3 DNA is preserved here, 60 bases in frame from base 1. The receptor chain draws on TRBV4-1 and TRBJ2-1; TRBD2 lines up with 9 middle nucleotides. The sequencing used peripheral blood, collected in a trial of Ad26.COV2.S vaccine versus placebo. The source of this sequence is a person aged 18 to 65 who received the Ad26.COV2.S COVID-19 vaccine or a placebo. The CDR3 reads CASSRMPSGNTILSYNEQFF. The DNA reads as follows: TGCGCCAGCAGCCGAATGCCTAGCGGGAATACCATCCTTTCCTACAATGAGCAGTTCTTC.